These T cell receptor beta chains were read from a single sample in a study of beta chain features in type 1 diabetes. Profiled with immunoSEQ multiplex PCR; TCRdb holds only in-frame clones, not every one. This table holds around 310,000 clones, approximately 12% found once. Sequencing input: naive CD4+ T cells from blood. The source is a woman under 30 with type 1 diabetes. The CDR3 runs from the conserved cysteine through the conserved F or W. The order of the fields is CDR3 protein, CDR3 DNA, D gene, J gene, V gene, clone size. The D gene is left open where the match is weak. For some rows the clone size is stated as once, few or many, or as a class when expanded; others skip it.

CASRSFGDSSIQYF TGTGCCTCTAGGTCATTTGGGGACAGTTCCATTCAGTACTTC TRBD1 TRBJ2-4 TRBV19 few
CASSLPYGLAGDTQYF TGTGCCAGCAGCTTGCCCTACGGACTAGCGGGAGATACGCAGTATTTT TRBD2 TRBJ2-3 TRBV5-6 few
CASSLGTSNQPQHF TGTGCCAGCAGTTTGGGGACAAGTAATCAGCCCCAGCATTTT . TRBJ1-5 TRBV28 few
CASSLGDRGNGGYTF TGTGCCAGCAGCTTAGGCGACAGGGGAAACGGTGGCTACACCTTC TRBD1 TRBJ1-2 TRBV11-2 few
CASSLFPGQGAEAFF TGTGCCAGCAGCTTATTCCCCGGACAGGGGGCTGAAGCTTTCTTT TRBD1 TRBJ1-1 TRBV7-2 few
CASSATEKNIQYF TGTGCCAGCAGCGCGACAGAGAAAAACATTCAGTACTTC . TRBJ2-4 TRBV11-2 .
CASSLAPGSNTEAFF TGCGCCAGCAGCTTGGCCCCAGGGTCGAACACTGAAGCTTTCTTT . TRBJ1-1 TRBV5-1 few
CAWSVFTGELFF TGTGCCTGGAGTGTCTTCACCGGGGAGCTGTTTTTT . TRBJ2-2 TRBV30 .
CASSLGAGPYGYTF TGCGCCAGCAGCTTGGGGGCAGGTCCTTATGGCTACACCTTC . TRBJ1-2 TRBV5-1 few
CASSLAGNYGYTF TGTGCCAGCAGCTTAGCAGGGAACTATGGCTACACCTTC . TRBJ1-2 TRBV11-2 once
CASSRITKGHVRADTQYF TGCGCCAGCAGCCGCATTACCAAAGGACACGTTAGAGCAGATACGCAGTATTTT . TRBJ2-3 TRBV23-1 few
CASSFGGTSGRNEQFF TGTGCCAGCAGTTTTGGCGGGACTAGCGGGAGGAATGAGCAGTTCTTC TRBD2 TRBJ2-1 TRBV28 .
CASSERDTQYF TGTGCCAGCAGTGAACGAGATACGCAGTATTTT . TRBJ2-3 TRBV2 few
CASSLGGLAADTQYF TGTGCCAGCAGCTTAGGCGGGCTAGCGGCAGATACGCAGTATTTT TRBD2 TRBJ2-3 TRBV7-9 few
CASSLLASGYNEQFF TGTGCCAGCAGCTTATTGGCTAGCGGGTACAATGAGCAGTTCTTC TRBD2 TRBJ2-1 TRBV11-2 .
CAWSVSGVNQPQHF TGTGCCTGGAGTGTATCAGGGGTAAATCAGCCCCAGCATTTT . TRBJ1-5 TRBV30 .
CASSPRLAGGYEQFF TGCGCCAGCAGCCCTCGACTAGCGGGAGGTTATGAGCAGTTCTTC TRBD2 TRBJ2-1 TRBV10-1 few
CASSVRSDQTGELFF TGTGCCAGCAGCGTACGGAGCGACCAGACCGGGGAGCTGTTTTTT . TRBJ2-2 TRBV9 .
CAWSVGGNTEAFF TGTGCCTGGAGTGTAGGCGGGAACACTGAAGCTTTCTTT . TRBJ1-1 TRBV30 .
CASGIRTGGPTGELFF TGCGCCAGCGGGATACGGACAGGGGGCCCCACCGGGGAGCTGTTTTTT TRBD1 TRBJ2-2 TRBV5-1 .
CAIKQGTNTEAFF TGTGCCATTAAACAGGGGACGAACACTGAAGCTTTCTTT TRBD1 TRBJ1-1 TRBV10-3 .
CASSAGQDPYNEQFF TGTGCCAGCAGCGCCGGACAGGACCCCTACAATGAGCAGTTCTTC TRBD1 TRBJ2-1 TRBV9 .
CASSPGLAGGTDTQYF TGTGCCAGCTCACCAGGACTAGCGGGAGGCACAGATACGCAGTATTTT TRBD2 TRBJ2-3 TRBV18 few
CASQGLYEQYF TGTGCCAGCCAGGGGCTCTACGAGCAGTACTTC . TRBJ2-7 TRBV2 .
CAWSVGQDTEAFF TGTGCCTGGAGCGTCGGACAGGACACTGAAGCTTTCTTT TRBD1 TRBJ1-1 TRBV30 .
CASSLKAGGPATDTQYF TGTGCCAGCAGCTTGAAAGCGGGAGGGCCCGCCACAGATACGCAGTATTTT TRBD2 TRBJ2-3 TRBV5-4 .
CASTAGGYSEKLFF TGTGCCAGCACCGCGGGGGGTTACAGTGAAAAACTGTTTTTT . TRBJ1-4 TRBV7-2 few
CSVTPRLAGDPAYNEQFF TGCAGCGTCACCCCCCGACTAGCGGGAGACCCTGCCTACAATGAGCAGTTCTTC TRBD2 TRBJ2-1 TRBV29-1 few
CASSPSGRIYEQYF TGTGCCAGCAGCCCTAGCGGGCGAATCTACGAGCAGTACTTC TRBD2 TRBJ2-7 TRBV11-2 few
CASRLGTTSETQYF TGTGCCAGCAGGCTCGGGACTACGTCTGAGACCCAGTACTTC TRBD2 TRBJ2-5 TRBV7-8 .
CASSATGTSGLKQYF TGTGCCAGCAGCGCCACCGGGACTAGCGGACTAAAGCAGTACTTC TRBD2 TRBJ2-7 TRBV9 .
CASSQQGYAAFF TGTGCCAGCAGCCAACAGGGTTATGCAGCTTTCTTT . TRBJ1-1 TRBV14 .
CASSPRQGGYGYTF TGTGCCAGCAGTCCCCGACAGGGAGGCTATGGCTACACCTTC TRBD1 TRBJ1-2 TRBV6-5 .
CASSQSGTVSGEAFF TGCGCCAGCAGCCAAAGCGGGACCGTAAGTGGTGAAGCTTTCTTT . TRBJ1-1 TRBV4-1 .